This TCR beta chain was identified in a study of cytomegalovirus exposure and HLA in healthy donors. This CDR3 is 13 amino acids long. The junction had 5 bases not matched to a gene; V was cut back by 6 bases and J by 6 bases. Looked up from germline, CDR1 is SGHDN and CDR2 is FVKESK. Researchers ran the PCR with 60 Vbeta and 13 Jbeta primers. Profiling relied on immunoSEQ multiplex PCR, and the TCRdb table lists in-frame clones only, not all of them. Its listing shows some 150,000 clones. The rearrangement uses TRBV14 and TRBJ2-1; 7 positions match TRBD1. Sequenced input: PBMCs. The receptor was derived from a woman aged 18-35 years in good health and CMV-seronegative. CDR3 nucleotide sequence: TGTGCCAGCAGAAGGGACAGCTTCAATGAGCAGTTCTTC. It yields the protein CASRRDSFNEQFF.